Presented here are 11 T cell receptor beta chains from one specimen sequenced in a study of blood T cell repertoires in COVID-19. Sequenced by immunoSEQ multiplex PCR; TCRdb stores in-frame clones only, minus some. Of around 380,000 clones listed, 80% to 90% are singletons. Sequenced: PBMCs or T cells enriched from blood (not recorded which). These receptors all come from a man under 40 who had recovered from COVID-19.

V is TRBV2 and J is TRBJ1-5; 9 bases align to TRBD1. The V and J ends lost 2 bases and 6 bases, in that order; junction bases with no gene match: 5. This CDR3 region has 15 residues. The germline CDR1 and CDR2 sequences are SNHLY and FYNNEI. The chain's CDR3 is CASSEIGQGTQPQHF. CDR3 DNA: TGTGCCAGCAGTGAAATCGGACAGGGGACTCAGCCCCAGCATTTT.

This clone was detected only once. V gene TRBV19 combines with J gene TRBJ1-2; D unresolved. The CDR3 runs to 11 residues. Trimming cost V 9 bases and J 6 bases, with 11 bases left between them. Germline V gives CDR1 LNHDA, CDR2 SQIVND (reference sequence). The CDR3 loop is CASQNKDGYTF. The CDR3 coding sequence is TGTGCCAGCCAAAACAAAGATGGCTACACCTTC.

Worth noting for this clone: A read error is likely, as this CDR3 ends without the conserved phenylalanine or tryptophan. No DNA is shown, since the ends of the CDR3 on it are uncertain; the CDR3 is the one TCRdb lists. V gene TRBV30 combines with J gene TRBJ2-7; the table gives TRBD2 as D, unverified against the DNA. Germline V gene sequence: CDR1 GTSNPN, CDR2 SVGIG (reference sequence). The CDR3 sequence runs 13 residues, both termini included. CDR3 amino acids: CAWSVSAGLLHGI.

This clone was seen a single time. The chain is built from TRBV7-2 and TRBJ1-5, with D possibly matching TRBD1 (6 bases). The V end lost 9 bases, the J end lost 3 bases, and 9 bases lay between the germline ends. The CDR3 contains 12 residues. The germline V gene has CDR1 SGHTA and CDR2 FQGNSA. For the CDR3, the DNA is TGTGCCAGTAGACAGGCCAATCAGCCCCAGCATTTT. Its protein product is CASRQANQPQHF.

A few counts support this clone. The J gene is TRBJ1-2, the V gene TRBV5-1; TRBD1 aligns across 7 bases. Per the germline V gene, CDR1 is SGHRS and CDR2 is YFSETQ. J lost 7 bases, V lost 3 bases, and 15 bases had no gene match. The CDR3 is 16 residues long. CDR3 residues: CASSWGIRDRAFGYTF. CDR3 sequence (DNA): TGCGCCAGCAGCTGGGGAATCCGGGACAGAGCTTTTGGCTACACCTTC.

The rearrangement uses TRBV6-5 and TRBJ2-7; tentatively, D is TRBD1 (5 bases). Per germline, CDR1 MNHEY and CDR2 SVGAGI. Trimming removed 6 bases from V and 1 base from J, with 10 bases in between. The CDR3 loop spans 13 amino acids. CDR3 region: CASRATGSYEQYF. The CDR3 DNA reads as TGTGCCAGCAGGGCAACAGGATCCTACGAGCAGTACTTC.

The rearrangement joins TRBV7-9 to TRBJ2-1, with TRBD2 matching over 10 bases. CDR3 length: 16 amino acids. V gave up 7 bases and J gave up 4 bases; unmatched junction bases: 10. CDR1 is SEHNR and CDR2 is FQNEAQ in the germline V gene (reference sequence). In DNA form, the CDR3 reads TGTGCCAGCACCCTCGGACTAGCGGAGACTTACAATGAGCAGTTCTTC. This sequence encodes CASTLGLAETYNEQFF.

The rearrangement joins TRBV15 to TRBJ2-3, with a tentative D call TRBD1 (5 bases). Germline V gives CDR1 LNHNV, CDR2 YYDKDF (reference sequence). Trimming cost V 1 base and J 7 bases, with 12 bases left between them. This CDR3 has 14 amino acids. CDR3: CATSRGQNRNTQYF. The DNA of the CDR3 is TGTGCCACCAGCAGAGGGCAGAACAGGAATACGCAGTATTTT.

V gene TRBV11-2 combines with J gene TRBJ2-7, with 7 positions matching TRBD1. The CDR3 covers 14 residues. Germline V lookup: CDR1 SGHAT, CDR2 FQNNGV. The V segment lost 4 bases and the J segment 2 bases; nucleotides outside the gene matches: 5. The CDR3 DNA sequence: TGTGCCAGCAGCTCGGACAGGTCCACCTACGAGCAGTACTTC. Amino acids: CASSSDRSTYEQYF.

The V call is TRBV9, the J call TRBJ1-1; weak D call: TRBD1 (6 bases). Germline V gene lookup returns CDR1 SGDLS and CDR2 YYNGEE. The CDR3 is 13 residues long. Trimming stripped 1 base from V and 7 bases from J, with 11 bases between. CDR3 amino acids: CASSVQGYDEAFF. Written as DNA, the CDR3 is TGTGCCAGCAGCGTACAGGGGTACGATGAAGCTTTCTTT.

The chain links TRBV6-4 to TRBJ1-2, with 8 bases aligning to TRBD1. Trimming cost V 4 bases and J 7 bases; bases outside gene matches: 2. From germline, CDR1 is MRHNA and CDR2 SNTAGT. The CDR3 has 12 residues. The CDR3 sequence is CASSGQGPGYTF. The CDR3 bases are TGTGCCAGCAGTGGACAGGGGCCTGGCTACACCTTC.